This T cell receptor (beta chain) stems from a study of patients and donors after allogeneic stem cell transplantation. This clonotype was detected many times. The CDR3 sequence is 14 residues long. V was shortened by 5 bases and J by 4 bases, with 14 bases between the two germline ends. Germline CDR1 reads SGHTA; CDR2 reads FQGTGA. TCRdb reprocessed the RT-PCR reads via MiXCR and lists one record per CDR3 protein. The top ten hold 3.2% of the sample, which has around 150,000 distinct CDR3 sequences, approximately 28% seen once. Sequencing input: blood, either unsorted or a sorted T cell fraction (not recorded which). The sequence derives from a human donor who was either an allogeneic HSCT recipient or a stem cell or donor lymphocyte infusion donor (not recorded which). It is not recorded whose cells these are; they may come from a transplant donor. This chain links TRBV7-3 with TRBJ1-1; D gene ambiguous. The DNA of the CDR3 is TGTGCCAGCAGCCTACGAGAAGGTTCCACTGAAGCTTTCTTT. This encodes CASSLREGSTEAFF. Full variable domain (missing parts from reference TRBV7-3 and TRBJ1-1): GAGVSQTPSNKVTEKGKYVELRCDPISGHTALYWYRQSLGQGPEFLIYFQGTGAADDSGLPNDRFFAVRPEGSVSTLKIQRTERGDSAVYLCASSLREGSTEAFFGQGTRLTVV.